This T cell receptor (beta chain) was identified in a study of identical twins. Study results and caveats: Compared with unrelated sharing, twin-shared out-of-frame alpha sequences had more low-probability sequences.

V lost 2 bases and J 6 bases, leaving 14 bases between the germline ends. There are 14 residues in the CDR3. Per the germline V gene, CDR1 is PRHDT and CDR2 is FYEKMQ (reference sequence). Template switching added a universal primer site, and cDNA bore unique molecular identifiers. TCRdb redid the calling of the 5' RACE reads with MiXCR, one entry per CDR3 protein. The sample contains 300,000 to 400,000 distinct CDR3 sequences, about 9% of which appear only once. Of note for this clonotype: Its cognate antigen is unknown.

The receptor's source is a woman between 50 and 59 years old in good health. The V call is TRBV13, the J call TRBJ2-7; D is perhaps TRBD1 (5 bases). The specimen was naive T cells sorted from blood. The CDR3 DNA sequence: TGTGCCAGCAGCTTATATCAGGTTGGGGCCGAGCAGTACTTC. Its protein product is CASSLYQVGAEQYF.